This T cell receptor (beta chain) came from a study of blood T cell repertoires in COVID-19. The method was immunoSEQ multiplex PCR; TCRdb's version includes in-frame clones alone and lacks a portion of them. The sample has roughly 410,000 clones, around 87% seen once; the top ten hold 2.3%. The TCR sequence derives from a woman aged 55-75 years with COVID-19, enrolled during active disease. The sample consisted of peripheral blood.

The DNA for the CDR3 is TGTGCCACCAGTACACGGACAGTGGACATTCAGTACTTC. It translates to CATSTRTVDIQYF. This chain connects TRBV15 to TRBJ2-4; maybe TRBD1 (6 bases). Germline CDR1 and CDR2: LNHNV and YYDKDF (reference sequence). The CDR3 has 13 amino acids. The V end was cut by 6 bases, the J end by 8 bases, with 14 bases between. The whole variable domain, remainder taken from reference TRBV15 and TRBJ2-4, is DAMVIQNPRYQVTQFGKPVTLSCSQTLNHNVMYWYQQKSSQAPKLLFHYYDKDFNNEADTPDNFQSRRPNTSFCFLDIRSPGLGDTAMYLCATSTRTVDIQYFGAGTRLSVL.